This paragraph covers one T cell receptor (beta chain) sequence. The data stem from a study of blood T cell repertoires in COVID-19. Across the whole study: T cells, B-cell-depleted T cells, or PBMCs supplied cDNA or gDNA.

The CDR3 is 15 amino acids. CDR1 and CDR2 (germline): MNHEY, SVGAGI. Trimming at V came to 6 bases and at J to 0 bases, leaving 1 base not matched to a gene. Original processing notes: Amplification of reference gene primers provided the estimated nucleated cell counts. Assay: immunoSEQ multiplex PCR; the TCRdb copy retains only in-frame clones and omits some. V, J and clone size reflect that table, while D and trimming were determined from the DNA. Of about 88,000 clones in the sample, 70% to 90% were seen once. Sequences were obtained from peripheral blood. The chain combines TRBV6-5 with TRBJ2-1, with 11 bases fitting TRBD1. This clonotype was sampled from a woman of 80 years or more with acute or convalescent COVID-19. The CDR3 loop is CASRGTGGSYNEQFF. The CDR3 DNA reads as TGTGCCAGCAGGGGGACAGGGGGCTCCTACAATGAGCAGTTCTTC.